Included here is one T cell receptor (beta chain) sequence, with context. Antigen specificity is unknown. Up to 500,000 reads were sequenced per sample. This table comes from immunoSEQ multiplex PCR, and its TCRdb copy is limited to in-frame clones, with some not included. The sample consists of about 36,000 clones, approximately 87% of them appearing once. The data are from a study of pediatric ulcerative colitis. Overall study findings and caveats: A couple of patients had blood samples with substantially reduced template counts. Ulcerative colitis patients shared more blood-rectal clones than controls.

This CDR3 region has 15 residues. From germline, CDR1 is MNHEY and CDR2 SMNVEV (reference sequence). The ends were cut back, 6 bases at V and 0 bases at J, with 12 bases in the middle. The source of this sequence is a girl aged 5-17 years with moderate ulcerative colitis. The chain joins TRBV27 to TRBJ1-5, with D perhaps TRBD1 (5 bases). The sequencing input was blood. The CDR3 sequence: CASRAGGNSNQPQHF. CDR3 in DNA: TGTGCCAGCAGGGCCGGGGGAAATAGCAATCAGCCCCAGCATTTT.